This T cell receptor (beta chain) was sequenced in a study of T-cell memory formation after mild COVID-19. For the study at large: Each donor largely had its own TCR clusters.

The study, taken as a whole, reports: Researchers could not confirm that second-wave clones peaking on day 37 targeted SARS-CoV-2. In pre-infection memory, a portion of responding clones appeared, which suggested that cross-reactive memory joined.

5'RACE, which relied on constant-segment primers, yielded TCR alpha and TCR beta cDNA libraries carrying sample barcodes and UMIs. TCRdb passed the 5' RACE reads through MiXCR, listing each CDR3 protein once. The profile shows a few hundred thousand distinct CDR3 sequences, approximately 15% of them singletons. Points on this clonotype: Its matching antigen is unknown.

V was shortened by 7 bases and J by 8 bases, with 17 bases between the two germline ends. The CDR3 covers 13 residues. The J gene is TRBJ1-1, the V gene TRBV12-3 or TRBV12-4; D is perhaps TRBD1 (5 bases). The specimen sequenced was PBMCs or a T cell subset sorted from them (not recorded which). The TCR was taken from a man between 18 and 29 years old who had mild COVID-19 (a few samples of this study predate the infection). Cell type and time point are not known. The CDR3 DNA reads as TGTGCCAGCACATTAGGCGGGGCAGGGGAAGCTTTCTTT. It translates to CASTLGGAGEAFF.